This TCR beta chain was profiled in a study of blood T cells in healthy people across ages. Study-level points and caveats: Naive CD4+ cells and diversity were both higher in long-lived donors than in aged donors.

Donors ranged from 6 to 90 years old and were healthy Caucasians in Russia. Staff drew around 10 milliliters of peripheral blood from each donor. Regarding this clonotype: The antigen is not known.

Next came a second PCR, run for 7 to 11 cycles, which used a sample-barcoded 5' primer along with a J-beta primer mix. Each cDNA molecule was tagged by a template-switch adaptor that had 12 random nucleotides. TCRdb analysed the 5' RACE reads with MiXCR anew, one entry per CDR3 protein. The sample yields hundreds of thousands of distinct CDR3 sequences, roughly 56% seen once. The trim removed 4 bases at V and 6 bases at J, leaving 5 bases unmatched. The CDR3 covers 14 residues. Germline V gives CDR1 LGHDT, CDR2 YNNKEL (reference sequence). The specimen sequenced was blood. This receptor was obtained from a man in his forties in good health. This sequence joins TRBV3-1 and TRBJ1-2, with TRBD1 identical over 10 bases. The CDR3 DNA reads TGTGCCAGCAGCCCAAGAGACAGGGGGCATGGCTACACCTTC. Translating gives CASSPRDRGHGYTF.